A selection of T cell receptor beta chains follows, all from one sample in a study of blood T cell repertoires in COVID-19. The assay was immunoSEQ multiplex PCR, and TCRdb's table has in-frame clones only and misses some. The data hold under 550,000 clones, with about 90% observed a single time. Sequencing was done on a sample of peripheral blood. The source is a man aged 18 to 35 with COVID-19, enrolled during active disease. Each CDR3 is given with its conserved first and last residue.

>TRBJ2-7|TRBV3-1/TRBV3-2
CASSLGQYEQYF
>TRBJ2-1|TRBV7-8
CASSLGSGGRAGGNEQFF
>TRBJ2-7|TRBV2
CASNTLTSGDHYEQYF
>TRBJ2-1|TRBV5-6
CASSLWRVYNEQFF
>TRBJ1-3|TRBV3-1/TRBV3-2
CASSPGGSGNTIYF
>TRBJ2-3|TRBV11-3
CASSLGLAGDGDTQYF
>TRBJ2-5|TRBV11-3
CASSLDNREAVQETQYF
>TRBJ2-7|TRBV28
CASSFGSSGTPEQYF
>TRBJ2-3|TRBV5-1
CASSPGSGGRDTQYF
>TRBJ2-1|TRBV24-1
CATSRPGSYNEQFF
>TRBJ2-1|TRBV10-3
CAISATSVHEQFF
>TRBJ2-7|TRBV7-3
CAGPRPVAGGIAEQYF
>TRBJ2-7|TRBV18
CASSESLSYEQYF
>TRBJ1-2|TRBV12-3/TRBV12-4
CASSYSSNYGYTF
>TRBJ2-1|TRBV5-1
CASSSIPTSAYNEQFF
>TRBJ1-5|TRBV19
CASSRDRDQPQHF
>TRBJ2-5|TRBV4-1
CASSQEITWTSEETQYF
>TRBJ2-7|TRBV27
CASSLSSGYGSYEQYF
>TRBJ1-5|TRBV24-1
CATSDLPPPRNQGAPVANQPQHF
>TRBJ1-1|TRBV25-1
CASSDRASVRAFF
>TRBJ2-7|TRBV18
CASSPNQGAPDEQYF
>TRBJ2-3|TRBV5-1
CASSLGRGPTDTQYF
>TRBJ2-2|TRBV24-1
CATSDPQGLAGTGELFF
>TRBJ1-5|TRBV2
CASSVGQGPQPQHF
>TRBJ2-2|TRBV25-1
CASIDKNTGELFF
>TRBJ2-1|TRBV24-1
CATSERGAGQGAPDEQFF
>TRBJ2-1|TRBV10-3
CAISFGLAGGGNEQFF
>TRBJ2-2|TRBV19
CASSILTSGSYWVNTGELFF
>TRBJ1-5|TRBV27
CASRLTGTSNQPQHF
>TRBJ2-7|TRBV15
CATSSDRGLDEQYF
>TRBJ2-1|TRBV5-1
CASSEGGQGASNEQFF